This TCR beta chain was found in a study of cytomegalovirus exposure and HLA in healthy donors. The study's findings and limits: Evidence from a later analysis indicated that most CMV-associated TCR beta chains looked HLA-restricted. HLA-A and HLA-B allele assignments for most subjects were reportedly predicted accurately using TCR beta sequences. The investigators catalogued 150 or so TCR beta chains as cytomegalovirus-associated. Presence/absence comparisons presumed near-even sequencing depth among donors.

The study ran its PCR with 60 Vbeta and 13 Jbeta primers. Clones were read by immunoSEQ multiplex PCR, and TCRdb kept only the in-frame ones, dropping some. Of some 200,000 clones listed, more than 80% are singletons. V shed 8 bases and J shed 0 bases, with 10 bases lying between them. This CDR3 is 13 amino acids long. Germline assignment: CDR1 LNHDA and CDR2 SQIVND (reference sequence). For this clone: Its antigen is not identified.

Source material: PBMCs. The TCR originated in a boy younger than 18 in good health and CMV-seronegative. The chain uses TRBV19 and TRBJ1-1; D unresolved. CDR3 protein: CASAPVMNTEAFF. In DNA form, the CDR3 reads TGTGCCAGTGCGCCCGTTATGAACACTGAAGCTTTCTTT.